Following are 24 T cell receptor beta chains from one sample sequenced in a study of shared clonotypes between healthy human individuals. Profiled with immunoSEQ multiplex PCR; TCRdb holds only in-frame clones, not every one. The sample comprises about 2.4 million clones, 93% of which are singletons, and roughly 0.39% rests with the top ten. The specimen was naive CD4+ T cells from PBMCs. Subset here: CD45RA+ positively selected. The receptors were sampled from a man younger than 35 in good health. Some clones in this sample may be carry-over from other donors' samples.

The J gene is TRBJ2-5, the V gene TRBV11-1, with 7 bases matching TRBD2. J gave up 5 bases and V 2 bases, and 5 bases lay outside the gene matches. The CDR3 length is 14 residues. CDR1 is SGHAT, CDR2 FQDESV, per germline (reference sequence). The CDR3 coding sequence is TGTGCCAGCAGCTTAAGGCGGGAGCGGGAGACCCAGTACTTC. Amino acids: CASSLRRERETQYF.

This clone was seen only once. The chain joins TRBV27 to TRBJ2-7; D gene uncertain. Germline CDR1 and CDR2: MNHEY and SMNVEV (reference sequence). V lost 7 bases to trimming and J lost 0 bases, with 16 bases between them. CDR3 length: 15 amino acids. CDR3 sequence: CASTSSRSGSYEQYF. For the CDR3, the DNA is TGTGCCAGCACCTCGTCCCGATCGGGCTCCTACGAGCAGTACTTC.

J is TRBJ1-2 and V is TRBV7-9, with D unclear. Germline CDR1 SEHNR, CDR2 FQNEAQ (reference sequence). The CDR3 consists of 16 residues. V was trimmed by 5 bases and J by 4 bases, leaving 20 bases between them. This CDR3 is CASSPIGLSLLYGYTF. The CDR3 DNA reads as TGTGCCAGCAGCCCCATAGGGCTCTCGCTCCTCTATGGCTACACCTTC.

This chain uses TRBV9 with TRBJ2-2; D is possibly TRBD2 (6 bases). Trimming left V 3 bases short and J 1 base short, with 10 bases between. The CDR3 sequence is 15 residues long. The germline CDR1 and CDR2 sequences are SGDLS and YYNGEE. CDR3 in DNA: TGTGCCAGCAGCGCCCAGGGAGGGAACACCGGGGAGCTGTTTTTT. Translation: CASSAQGGNTGELFF.

CDR3 region: CASSPLASGTDTQYF. Written as DNA, the CDR3 is TGTGCCAGCAGCCCACTAGCATCCGGCACAGATACGCAGTATTTT. J is TRBJ2-3 and V is TRBV5-6; D perhaps matches TRBD2 (6 bases). This CDR3 is built from 15 residues. V was shortened by 4 bases and J by 1 base, with 13 bases between the two germline ends. Germline V gene lookup returns CDR1 SGHDT and CDR2 YYEEEE.

The gene calls are TRBV5-5 and TRBJ2-5; D may be TRBD1 (6 bases). This CDR3 contains 16 residues. Germline V CDR1 and CDR2: SGHKS, YYEKEE (reference sequence). Trimming cost V 3 bases and J 7 bases, with 22 bases left between them. The CDR3: CASSSPETGRASTQYF. The CDR3 nucleotides are TGTGCCAGCAGCTCTCCAGAGACAGGACGCGCCTCGACCCAGTACTTC.

This chain connects TRBV5-1 to TRBJ2-5; possibly TRBD1 for D (5 bases). The germline CDR1 and CDR2 sequences are SGHRS and YFSETQ. This CDR3 is built from 14 residues. Trimming removed 6 bases at V and 5 bases at J, with 17 bases between. In DNA, the CDR3 is TGCGCCAGCACCTTAGAAGGGGCAGGGGAGACCCAGTACTTC. Translating gives CASTLEGAGETQYF.

The V call is TRBV19, the J call TRBJ2-5; unclear D gene. The CDR3 runs 11 residues. Germline CDR1 and CDR2: LNHDA and SQIVND (reference sequence). Trimming took 5 bases from V and 5 from J, leaving 6 bases between them. The DNA for the CDR3 is TGTGCCAGTAGTGTCATGGAGACCCAGTACTTC. This gives the protein CASSVMETQYF.

The CDR3 reads CASSVSIGGYTDTQYF. For the CDR3, the DNA is TGTGCCAGCAGCGTGTCGATCGGGGGGTACACAGATACGCAGTATTTT. The chain uses TRBV9 and TRBJ2-3; 7 bases line up with TRBD2. Germline values: CDR1 SGDLS, CDR2 YYNGEE. This CDR3 comprises 16 residues. J lost 2 bases, V lost 2 bases, and 8 bases had no gene match. The variable domain in full, with the rest retrieved from reference TRBV9 and TRBJ2-3, is DSGVTQTPKHLITATGQRVTLRCSPRSGDLSVYWYQQSLDQGLQFLIQYYNGEERAKGNILERFSAQQFPDLHSELNLSSLELGDSALYFCASSVSIGGYTDTQYFGPGTRLTVL.

On this clone: Other nucleotide sequences in the sample specify the same CDR3. The chain links TRBV7-9 to TRBJ2-1, with 7 bases that match TRBD2. The length of the CDR3 is 13 residues. V dropped 3 bases and J dropped 8; count of bases not matched to a gene: 4. The germline CDR1 and CDR2 sequences are SEHNR and FQNEAQ (reference sequence). CDR3 coding DNA: TGTGCCAGCAGCTTGGCGGGAGCCTATGAGCAGTTCTTC. Encoded protein: CASSLAGAYEQFF.

Remarks on this clone: The same CDR3 arises from other DNA sequences in this sample as well. The chain is built from TRBV18 and TRBJ1-4, with D unclear. Germline CDR1 reads KGHSH; CDR2 reads LQKENI. The CDR3 runs to 13 residues. Trimming pared 2 bases from V and 4 bases from J, leaving 5 bases between. The CDR3 loop reads CASSPGINEKLFF. The CDR3 nucleotides are TGTGCCAGCTCACCAGGAATTAATGAAAAACTGTTTTTT.

CDR3 sequence: CASSAGGVYGYTF. In DNA, the CDR3 is TGTGCCAGCAGTGCGGGGGGCGTGTATGGCTACACCTTC. The V and J genes are TRBV6-1 and TRBJ1-2; D might be TRBD1 (6 bases). In germline, CDR1 is MNHNS, CDR2 SASEGT. This CDR3 has 13 amino acids. V was pared by 4 bases and J by 5 bases, with 11 bases between.

This clone was observed once. The chain recombines TRBV28 with TRBJ2-5, with TRBD1 matching over 10 bases. Unmatched junction bases numbered 8, after V lost 1 base and J lost 3 bases. Germline V gives CDR1 MDHEN, CDR2 SYDVKM. The CDR3 is made up of 17 amino acids. The CDR3 nucleotides are TGTGCCAGCAGTTTATCTGGCGGGACAGGGGCTAAAGAGACCCAGTACTTC. Amino acid sequence: CASSLSGGTGAKETQYF. The full variable domain, its missing parts supplied by reference TRBV28 and TRBJ2-5, is DVKVTQSSRYLVKRTGEKVFLECVQDMDHENMFWYRQDPGLGLRLIYFSYDVKMKEKGDIPEGYSVSREKKERFSLILESASTNQTSMYLCASSLSGGTGAKETQYFGPGTRLLVL.

V and J are TRBV11-2 and TRBJ1-3; 8 bases fit TRBD1. The CDR3 is 15 residues long. Losses at the gene ends were 3 bases for V and 8 bases for J; bases not matched to a gene: 9. Looked up from germline, CDR1 is SGHAT and CDR2 is FQNNGV. CDR3 coding DNA: TGTGCCAGCAGCTTCACAGGGGGGCGCTGGGACACCATATATTTT. Its translation is CASSFTGGRWDTIYF.

The rearrangement uses TRBV5-6 and TRBJ1-2; D might be TRBD1 (5 bases). V dropped 1 base and J dropped 8 bases, with 18 bases sitting between them. The germline V gene has CDR1 SGHDT and CDR2 YYEEEE. The CDR3 spans 15 residues. DNA for the CDR3: TGTGCCAGCAGCTTGTCTGTCTTGGGGGTAAGGGGCTACACCTTC. It specifies CASSLSVLGVRGYTF.

The chain is built from TRBV9 and TRBJ2-2; D assignment may be TRBD1 or TRBD2 (5 bases each). The CDR3 has 15 amino acids. Looked up from germline, CDR1 is SGDLS and CDR2 is YYNGEE. Trimming took 0 bases from V and 7 from J, leaving 13 bases between them. CDR3 residues: CASSVGRAGGGELFF. Written as DNA, the CDR3 is TGTGCCAGCAGCGTAGGCAGGGCGGGCGGCGGGGAGCTGTTTTTT.

The CDR3 spells CASSLNRGLSEKLFF. The CDR3 bases are TGTGCCAGCAGCTTAAACAGGGGGCTTTCTGAAAAACTGTTTTTT. The rearrangement uses TRBV7-8 and TRBJ1-4, with 9 bases lining up with TRBD1. J was trimmed by 7 bases and V by 2 bases; bases with no gene match: 5. Germline CDR1 reads SGHVS; CDR2 reads FQNEAQ. The CDR3 consists of 15 residues.

This chain connects TRBV10-1 to TRBJ1-5; D call uncertain. V lost 3 bases and J 4 bases, leaving 7 bases between the germline ends. The CDR3 extends over 13 amino acids. Germline CDR1 and CDR2: WNHNN and SYGVQD (reference sequence). CDR3 loop: CASSEEINQPQHF. CDR3 bases: TGCGCCAGCAGTGAAGAGATTAATCAGCCCCAGCATTTT.

The rearrangement joins TRBV15 to TRBJ2-4; 10 bases agree with TRBD2. There are 16 residues in the CDR3. Germline CDR1 is LNHNV and CDR2 is YYDKDF (reference sequence). J was trimmed by 4 bases and V by 3 bases; bases with no gene match: 6. CDR3 DNA sequence: TGTGCCACCAGCAGGGCACGACTAGCGGGTAAAAACATTCAGTACTTC. Translation gives CATSRARLAGKNIQYF.

This clone was seen once. The chain couples TRBV5-1 to TRBJ1-2; D is ambiguous. Trimming took off 1 base at V and 10 bases at J, with 11 bases between the two ends. The CDR3 is made up of 12 amino acids. Germline V gives CDR1 SGHRS, CDR2 YFSETQ. CDR3: CASSLLLDDYTF. The CDR3 DNA follows: TGCGCCAGCAGCTTGCTATTGGATGACTACACCTTC. Looking up the rest from reference TRBV5-1 and TRBJ1-2 gives the full variable domain: KAGVTQTPRYLIKTRGQQVTLSCSPISGHRSVSWYQQTPGQGLQFLFEYFSETQRNKGNFPGRFSGRQFSNSRSEMNVSTLELGDSALYLCASSLLLDDYTFGSGTRLTVV.

Notes on this clone: The same CDR3 also results from other DNA sequences found in this sample. The rearrangement links TRBV27 to TRBJ2-1; 7 bases are shared with TRBD2. CDR1 and CDR2 from the germline V gene are MNHEY and SMNVEV (reference sequence). Trimming removed 5 bases from V and 0 bases from J; junction bases left unmatched: 4. The CDR3 spans 15 residues. CDR3 protein: CASSPLAGSYNEQFF. The CDR3, as DNA: TGTGCCAGCAGTCCCTTAGCGGGCTCCTACAATGAGCAGTTCTTC.

The J gene is TRBJ1-1, the V gene TRBV4-2, with 7 bases fitting TRBD1. The J segment lost 5 bases and the V segment lost 4 bases, leaving 7 bases of the junction unmatched. The CDR3 consists of 14 residues. Germline CDR1 and CDR2: LGHNA and YNFKEQ. The CDR3 coding sequence is TGTGCCAGCAGCCCAGGGGGGTTTCGGACTGAAGCTTTCTTT. This codes for CASSPGGFRTEAFF.

The J gene is TRBJ2-3, the V gene TRBV6-4, with unresolved D. V lost 10 bases to trimming and J lost 2 bases, with 16 bases between them. CDR1 and CDR2 from the germline V gene are MRHNA and SNTAGT. The CDR3 totals 14 residues. The CDR3 spells CATLLASSTDTQYF. The CDR3 DNA reads TGTGCCACCCTCTTGGCTTCCTCCACAGATACGCAGTATTTT.

V gene TRBV6-6 combines with J gene TRBJ2-3; TRBD2 might be the D (5 bases). Trimming removed 7 bases at V and 6 bases at J, with 17 bases between. Germline V lookup: CDR1 MNHNY, CDR2 SVGAGI (reference sequence). The CDR3 totals 14 residues. CDR3 region: CASKGGSTADTQYF. The CDR3 nucleotides are TGTGCCAGCAAGGGTGGGAGCACCGCGGATACGCAGTATTTT.